This T cell receptor beta chain comes out of a study of cytomegalovirus exposure and HLA in healthy donors. The germline CDR1 and CDR2 sequences are KGHSH and LQKENI. This CDR3 is built from 17 residues. Trimming took 1 base from V and 1 from J; bases not matched to a gene: 8. The PCR ran on 60 Vbeta and 13 Jbeta primers. Generated by immunoSEQ multiplex PCR, the TCRdb table keeps only in-frame clones and is missing some. The sample holds about 160,000 clones. This chain connects TRBV18 to TRBJ2-5; TRBD2 matches 8 bases. Material: PBMCs. The TCR was taken from a man aged 30-40 years in good health and CMV-seronegative. Here the CDR3 DNA reads TGTGCCAGCTCACCACGGGGACGACTAGCGTCCCAAGAGACCCAGTACTTC. Translated, it gives CASSPRGRLASQETQYF.